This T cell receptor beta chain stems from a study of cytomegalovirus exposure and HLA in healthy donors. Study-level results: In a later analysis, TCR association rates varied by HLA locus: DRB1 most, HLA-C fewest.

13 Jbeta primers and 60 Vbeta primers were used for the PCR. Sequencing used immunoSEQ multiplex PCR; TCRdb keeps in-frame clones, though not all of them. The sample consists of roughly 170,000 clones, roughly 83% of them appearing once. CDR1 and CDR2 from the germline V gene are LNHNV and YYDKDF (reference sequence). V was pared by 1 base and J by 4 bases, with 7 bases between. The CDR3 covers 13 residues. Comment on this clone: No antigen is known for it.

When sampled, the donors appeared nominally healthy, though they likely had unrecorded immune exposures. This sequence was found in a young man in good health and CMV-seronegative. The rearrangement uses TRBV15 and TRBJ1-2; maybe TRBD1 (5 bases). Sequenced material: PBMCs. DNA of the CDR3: TGTGCCACCAGCAGAGGACAGTCCTATGGCTACACCTTC. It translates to CATSRGQSYGYTF.